This T cell receptor beta chain was captured by sequencing in a study of PD-L1 blockade in urothelial cancer. Time point described: pretreatment peripheral blood. Germline-derived CDR1 and CDR2 are MNHNS and SASEGT. Trimming pared 0 bases from V and 7 bases from J, leaving 12 bases between. The CDR3 extends over 14 amino acids. Measured with immunoSEQ multiplex PCR; TCRdb has only the in-frame clones, and not every one. The table records 40,000 or so clones, roughly four fifths of them present only once. This clonotype was sampled from a man in his 60s with urothelial cancer. V gene TRBV6-1 combines with J gene TRBJ1-1; D is ambiguous. The specimen comprised PBMCs, sampled around atezolizumab (anti-PD-L1) treatment. The CDR3 sequence: CASSEARKEVEAFF. The CDR3 nucleotides are TGTGCCAGCAGTGAAGCCCGGAAAGAGGTTGAAGCTTTCTTT.